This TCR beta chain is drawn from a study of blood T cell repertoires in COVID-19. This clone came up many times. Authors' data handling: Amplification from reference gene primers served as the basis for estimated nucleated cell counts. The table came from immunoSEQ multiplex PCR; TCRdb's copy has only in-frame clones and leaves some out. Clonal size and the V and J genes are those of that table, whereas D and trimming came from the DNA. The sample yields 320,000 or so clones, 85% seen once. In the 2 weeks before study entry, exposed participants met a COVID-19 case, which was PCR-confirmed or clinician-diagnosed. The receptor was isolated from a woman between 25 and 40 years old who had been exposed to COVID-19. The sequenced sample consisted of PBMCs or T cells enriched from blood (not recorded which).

The CDR3 bases are TGTGCCAGTGGTTGGACATTTAAGACCCAGCATTTT. Protein sequence: CASGWTFKTQHF. This chain joins TRBV19 and TRBJ1-5, with a weak D call TRBD1 (5 bases). Germline V gene sequence: CDR1 LNHDA, CDR2 SQIVND (reference sequence). The CDR3 loop spans 12 amino acids. Trimming stripped 8 bases from V and 11 bases from J, with 16 bases between. Complete variable domain (other parts from reference TRBV19 and TRBJ1-5): DGGITQSPKYLFRKEGQNVTLSCEQNLNHDAMYWYRQDPGQGLRLIYYSQIVNDFQKGDIAEGYSVSREKKESFPLTVTSAQKNPTAFYLCASGWTFKTQHFGDGTRLSIL.